This T cell receptor (beta chain) was recorded in a study of shared clonotypes between healthy human individuals. The data were produced by immunoSEQ multiplex PCR, yet TCRdb's version contains in-frame clones alone and is incomplete. The table records approximately 2.4 million clones, around 95% of them present only once. Trimming cost V 0 bases and J 6 bases, with 15 bases left between them. From germline, CDR1 is SGHDT and CDR2 YYEEEE. This CDR3 region has 16 residues. Study results and caveats: Relative to clonotypes present in all four donors, those not shared had lower generation probabilities.

Of note for this clone: Its matching antigen is unknown.

The sample comprised naive CD4+ T cells sorted from blood. Stated subset: CD45RA+ positively selected. The chain uses TRBV5-6 and TRBJ2-2; the D gene could be TRBD1 or TRBD2 (5 bases each). The sequence derives from a man younger than 30 in good health. CDR3 sequence: CASSLGLGVRAGELFF. As DNA, the CDR3 is TGTGCCAGCAGCTTGGGCCTCGGGGTCAGGGCCGGGGAGCTGTTTTTT.